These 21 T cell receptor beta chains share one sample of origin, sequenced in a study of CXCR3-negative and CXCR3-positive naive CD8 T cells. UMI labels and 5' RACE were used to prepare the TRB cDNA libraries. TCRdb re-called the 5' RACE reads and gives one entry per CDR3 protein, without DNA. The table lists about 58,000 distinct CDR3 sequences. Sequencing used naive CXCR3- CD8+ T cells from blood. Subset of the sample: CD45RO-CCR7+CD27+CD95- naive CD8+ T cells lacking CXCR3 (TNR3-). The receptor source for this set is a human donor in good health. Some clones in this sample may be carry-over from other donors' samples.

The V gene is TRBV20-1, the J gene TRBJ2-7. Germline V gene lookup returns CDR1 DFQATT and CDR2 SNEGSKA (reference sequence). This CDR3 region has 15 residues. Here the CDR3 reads CSARDRTGVSYEQYF.

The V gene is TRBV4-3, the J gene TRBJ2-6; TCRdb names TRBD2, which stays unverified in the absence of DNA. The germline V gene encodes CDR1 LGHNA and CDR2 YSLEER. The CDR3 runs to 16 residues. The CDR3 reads CASSLQGGAGANVLTF.

This CDR3 reads CASSPHVDSSSYNEQFF. V gene TRBV9 combines with J gene TRBJ2-1; TCRdb names TRBD1, which stays unverified in the absence of DNA. Germline values: CDR1 SGDLS, CDR2 YYNGEE. This CDR3 contains 17 residues.

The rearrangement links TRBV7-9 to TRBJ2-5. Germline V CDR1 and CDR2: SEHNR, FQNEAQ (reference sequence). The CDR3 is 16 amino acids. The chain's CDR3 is CASSREQNTPKETQYF.

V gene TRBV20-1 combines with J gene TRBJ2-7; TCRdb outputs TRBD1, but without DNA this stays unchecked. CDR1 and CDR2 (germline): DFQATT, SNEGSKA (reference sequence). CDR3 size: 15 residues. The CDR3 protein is CSARERQGGSYEQYF.

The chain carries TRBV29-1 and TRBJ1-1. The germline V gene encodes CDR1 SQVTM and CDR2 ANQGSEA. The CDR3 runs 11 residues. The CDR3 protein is CSVVMGTEAFF.

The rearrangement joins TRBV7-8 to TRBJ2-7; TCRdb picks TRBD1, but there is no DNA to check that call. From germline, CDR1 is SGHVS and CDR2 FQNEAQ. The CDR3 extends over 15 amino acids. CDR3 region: CASRLQGAVNYEQYF.

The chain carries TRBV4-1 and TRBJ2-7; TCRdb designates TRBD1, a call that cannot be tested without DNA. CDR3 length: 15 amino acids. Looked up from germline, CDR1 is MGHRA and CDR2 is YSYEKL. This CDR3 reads CASSHEGQGGYEQYF.

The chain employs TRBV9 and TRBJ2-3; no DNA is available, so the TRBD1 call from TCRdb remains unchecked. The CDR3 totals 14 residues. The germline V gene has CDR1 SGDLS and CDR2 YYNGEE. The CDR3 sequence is CASSSGESLDTQYF.

This CDR3 reads CSVENRTGGTISTDTQYF. V usage is TRBV29-1 and J usage is TRBJ2-3; checking the TCRdb D call of TRBD1 is not possible without DNA. The CDR3 is 18 amino acids. Germline lookup yields CDR1 SQVTM and CDR2 ANQGSEA.

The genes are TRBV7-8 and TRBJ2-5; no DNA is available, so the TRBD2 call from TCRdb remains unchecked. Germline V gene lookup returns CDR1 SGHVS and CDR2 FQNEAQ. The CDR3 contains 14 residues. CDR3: CASSLWGGPETQYF.

CDR3 residues: CASRNSPVAGTQNTGELFF. The rearrangement joins TRBV19 to TRBJ2-2; TCRdb's D gene call, TRBD1, goes unchecked for lack of DNA. The CDR3 is 19 residues long. Germline CDR1 is LNHDA and CDR2 is SQIVND (reference sequence). Full variable domain (outside the CDR3, taken from reference TRBV19 and TRBJ2-2): DGGITQSPKYLFRKEGQNVTLSCEQNLNHDAMYWYRQDPGQGLRLIYYSQIVNDFQKGDIAEGYSVSREKKESFPLTVTSAQKNPTAFYLCASRNSPVAGTQNTGELFFGEGSRLTVL.

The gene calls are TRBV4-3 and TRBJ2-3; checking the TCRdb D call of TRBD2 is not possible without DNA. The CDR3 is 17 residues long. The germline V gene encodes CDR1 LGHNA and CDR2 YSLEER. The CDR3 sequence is CASSQAQQATGTDTQYF.

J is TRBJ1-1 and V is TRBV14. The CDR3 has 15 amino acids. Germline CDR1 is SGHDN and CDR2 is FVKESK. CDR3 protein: CASSQDPEMNTEAFF.

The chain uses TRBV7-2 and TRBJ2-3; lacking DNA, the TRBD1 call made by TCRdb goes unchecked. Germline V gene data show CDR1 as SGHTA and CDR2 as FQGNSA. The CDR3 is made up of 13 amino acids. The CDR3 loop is CASSLLSGDTQYF.

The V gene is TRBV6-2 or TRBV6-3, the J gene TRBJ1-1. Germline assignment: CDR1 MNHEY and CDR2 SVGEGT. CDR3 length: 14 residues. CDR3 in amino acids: CASSYWRVNTEAFF.

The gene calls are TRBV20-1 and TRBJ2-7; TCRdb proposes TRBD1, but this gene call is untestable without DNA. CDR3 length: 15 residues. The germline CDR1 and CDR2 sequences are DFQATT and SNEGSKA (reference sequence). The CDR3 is CSAPFSDRGAYEQYF.

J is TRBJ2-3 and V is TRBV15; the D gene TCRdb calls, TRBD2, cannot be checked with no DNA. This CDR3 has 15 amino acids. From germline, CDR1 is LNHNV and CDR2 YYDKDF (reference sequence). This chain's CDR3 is CATGTSGGDTDTQYF.

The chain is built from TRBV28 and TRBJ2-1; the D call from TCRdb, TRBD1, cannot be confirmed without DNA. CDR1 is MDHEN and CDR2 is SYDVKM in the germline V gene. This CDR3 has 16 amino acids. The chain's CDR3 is CASSLKGARPYNEQFF.

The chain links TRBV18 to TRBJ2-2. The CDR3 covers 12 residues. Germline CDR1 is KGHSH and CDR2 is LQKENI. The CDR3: CASSQIAGELFF. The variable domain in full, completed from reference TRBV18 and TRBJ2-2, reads NAGVMQNPRHLVRRRGQEARLRCSPMKGHSHVYWYRQLPEEGLKFMVYLQKENIIDESGMPKERFSAEFPKEGPSILRIQQVVRGDSAAYFCASSQIAGELFFGEGSRLTVL.

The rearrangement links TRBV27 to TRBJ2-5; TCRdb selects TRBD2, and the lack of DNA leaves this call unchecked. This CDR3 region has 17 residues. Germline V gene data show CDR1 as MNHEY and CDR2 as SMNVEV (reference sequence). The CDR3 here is CASSLRPAGGIQETQYF.